In its sample, the clone carrying this T cell receptor beta chain was seen once. This record comes from a study of cytomegalovirus exposure and HLA in healthy donors. From germline, CDR1 is MNHEY and CDR2 SMNVEV (reference sequence). With V trimmed by 4 bases and J by 4 bases, 6 bases remained unmatched. The CDR3 runs 14 residues. The method was immunoSEQ multiplex PCR; TCRdb's version includes in-frame clones alone and lacks a portion of them. This table holds about 240,000 clones, 86% found once. Sequencing was performed on PBMCs. The V gene is TRBV27, the J gene TRBJ1-2; 7 bases fit TRBD1. The clonotype was recovered from a woman under 40 in good health and CMV-seropositive. CDR3 sequence: CASSYTGAIYGYTF. CDR3 sequence (DNA): TGTGCCAGCAGTTACACAGGGGCGATCTATGGCTACACCTTC.